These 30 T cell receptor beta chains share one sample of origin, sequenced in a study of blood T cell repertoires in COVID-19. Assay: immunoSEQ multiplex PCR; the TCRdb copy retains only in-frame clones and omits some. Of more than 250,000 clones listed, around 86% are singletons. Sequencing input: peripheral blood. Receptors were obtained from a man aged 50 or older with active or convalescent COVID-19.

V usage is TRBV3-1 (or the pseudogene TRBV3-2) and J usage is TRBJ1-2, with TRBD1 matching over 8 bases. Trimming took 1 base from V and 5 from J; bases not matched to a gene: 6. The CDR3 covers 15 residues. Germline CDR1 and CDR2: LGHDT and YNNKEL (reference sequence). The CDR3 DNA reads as TGTGCCAGCAGCCAAGCCGCGAACAGGGGGTATGGCTACACCTTC. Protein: CASSQAANRGYGYTF.

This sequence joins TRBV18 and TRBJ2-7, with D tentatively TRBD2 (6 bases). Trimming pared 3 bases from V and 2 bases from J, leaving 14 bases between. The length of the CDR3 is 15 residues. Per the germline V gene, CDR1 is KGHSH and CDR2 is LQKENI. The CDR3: CASSPGGSEAYEQYF. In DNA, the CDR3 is TGTGCCAGCTCACCCGGGGGATCAGAAGCCTACGAGCAGTACTTC.

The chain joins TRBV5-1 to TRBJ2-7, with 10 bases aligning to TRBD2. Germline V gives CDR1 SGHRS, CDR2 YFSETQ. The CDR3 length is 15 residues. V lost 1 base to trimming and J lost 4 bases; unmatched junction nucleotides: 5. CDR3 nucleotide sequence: TGCGCCAGCAGCTTGTCTCTAGCGGGAGCATACGAGCAGTACTTC. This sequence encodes CASSLSLAGAYEQYF.

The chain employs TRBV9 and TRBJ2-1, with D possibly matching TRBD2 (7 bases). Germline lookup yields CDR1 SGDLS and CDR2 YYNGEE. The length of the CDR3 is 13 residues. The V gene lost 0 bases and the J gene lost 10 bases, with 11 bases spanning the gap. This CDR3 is CASSVEGGVEQFF. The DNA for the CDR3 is TGTGCCAGCAGCGTAGAAGGGGGGGTAGAGCAGTTCTTC.

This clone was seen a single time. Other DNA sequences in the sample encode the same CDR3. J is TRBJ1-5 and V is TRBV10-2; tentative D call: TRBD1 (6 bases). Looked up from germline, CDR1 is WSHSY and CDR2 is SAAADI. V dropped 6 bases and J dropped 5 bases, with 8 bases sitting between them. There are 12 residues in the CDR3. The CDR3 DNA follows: TGCGCCAGCAGAGCAGGGGATCAGCCCCAGCATTTT. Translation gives CASRAGDQPQHF.

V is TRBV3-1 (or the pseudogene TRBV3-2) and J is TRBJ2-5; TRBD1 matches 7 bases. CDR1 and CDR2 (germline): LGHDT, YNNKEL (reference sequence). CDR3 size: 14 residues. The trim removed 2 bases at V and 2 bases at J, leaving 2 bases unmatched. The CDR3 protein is CASSQLTGQETQYF. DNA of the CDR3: TGTGCCAGCAGCCAACTGACAGGGCAAGAGACCCAGTACTTC.

The CDR3 coding sequence is TGTGCCAGCAGCTTAAGTGGCAGGGGCGGGGAGACCCAGTACTTC. Amino acids: CASSLSGRGGETQYF. V is TRBV7-3 and J is TRBJ2-5; D is possibly TRBD1 (6 bases). With 1 base removed from V and 5 bases from J, the gap between germline ends came to 14 bases. Germline loops: CDR1 SGHTA, CDR2 FQGTGA. The CDR3 is 15 residues long.

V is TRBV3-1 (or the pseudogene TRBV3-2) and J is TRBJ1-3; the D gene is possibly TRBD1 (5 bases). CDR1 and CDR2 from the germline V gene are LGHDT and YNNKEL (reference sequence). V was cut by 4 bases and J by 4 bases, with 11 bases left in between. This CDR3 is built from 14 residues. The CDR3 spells CASSPRESGNTIYF. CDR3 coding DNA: TGTGCCAGCAGCCCCAGGGAATCAGGAAACACCATATATTTT.

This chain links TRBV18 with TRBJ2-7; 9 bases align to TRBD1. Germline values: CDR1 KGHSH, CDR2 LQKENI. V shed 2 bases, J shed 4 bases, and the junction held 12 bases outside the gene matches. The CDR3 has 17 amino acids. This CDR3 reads CASSPIQPGQGRYEQYF. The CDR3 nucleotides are TGTGCCAGCTCACCAATACAACCGGGACAGGGCAGGTACGAGCAGTACTTC.

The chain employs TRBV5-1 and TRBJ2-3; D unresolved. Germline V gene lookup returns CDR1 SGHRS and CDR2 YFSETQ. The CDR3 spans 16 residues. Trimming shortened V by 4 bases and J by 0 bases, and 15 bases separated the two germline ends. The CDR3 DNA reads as TGCGCCAGCAGCGCCGCCCTAGAATTTAGCACAGATACGCAGTATTTT. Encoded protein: CASSAALEFSTDTQYF. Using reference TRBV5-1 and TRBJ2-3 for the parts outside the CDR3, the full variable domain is KAGVTQTPRYLIKTRGQQVTLSCSPISGHRSVSWYQQTPGQGLQFLFEYFSETQRNKGNFPGRFSGRQFSNSRSEMNVSTLELGDSALYLCASSAALEFSTDTQYFGPGTRLTVL.

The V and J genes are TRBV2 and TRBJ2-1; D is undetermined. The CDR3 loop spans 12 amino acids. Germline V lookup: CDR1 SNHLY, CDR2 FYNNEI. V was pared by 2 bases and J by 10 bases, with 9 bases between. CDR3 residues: CASSETDREQFF. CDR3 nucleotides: TGTGCCAGCAGTGAAACAGACCGCGAGCAGTTCTTC.

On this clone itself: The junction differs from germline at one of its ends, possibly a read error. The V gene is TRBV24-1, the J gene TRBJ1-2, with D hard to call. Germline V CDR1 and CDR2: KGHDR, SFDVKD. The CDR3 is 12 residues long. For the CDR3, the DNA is TGTGCCGCCAGTGATGAGAACTATGGCTACACCTTC. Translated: CAASDENYGYTF.

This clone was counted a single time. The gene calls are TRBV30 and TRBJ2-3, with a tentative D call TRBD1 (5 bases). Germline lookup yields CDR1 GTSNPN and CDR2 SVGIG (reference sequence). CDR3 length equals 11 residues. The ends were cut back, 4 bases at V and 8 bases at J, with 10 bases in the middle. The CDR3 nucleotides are TGTGCCTGGACTGACAGAGCTACGCAGTATTTT. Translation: CAWTDRATQYF.

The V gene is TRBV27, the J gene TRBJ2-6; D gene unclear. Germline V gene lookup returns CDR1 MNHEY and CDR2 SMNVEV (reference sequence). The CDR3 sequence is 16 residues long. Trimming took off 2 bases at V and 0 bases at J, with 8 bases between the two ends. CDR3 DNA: TGTGCCAGCAGTTTAAGTGGTAGCTCTGGGGCCAACGTCCTGACTTTC. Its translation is CASSLSGSSGANVLTF. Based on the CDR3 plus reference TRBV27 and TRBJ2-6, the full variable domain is EAQVTQNPRYLITVTGKKLTVTCSQNMNHEYMSWYRQDPGLGLRQIYYSMNVEVTDKGDVPEGYKVSRKEKRNFPLILESPSPNQTSLYFCASSLSGSSGANVLTFGAGSRLTVL.

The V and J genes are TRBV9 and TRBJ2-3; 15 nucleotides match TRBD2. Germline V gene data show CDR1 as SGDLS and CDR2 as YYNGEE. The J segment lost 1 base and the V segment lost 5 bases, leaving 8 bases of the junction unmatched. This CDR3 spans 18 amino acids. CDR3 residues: CASSRTSGGVFGTDTQYF. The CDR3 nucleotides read TGTGCCAGCAGTAGGACTAGCGGGGGGGTTTTCGGCACAGATACGCAGTATTTT.

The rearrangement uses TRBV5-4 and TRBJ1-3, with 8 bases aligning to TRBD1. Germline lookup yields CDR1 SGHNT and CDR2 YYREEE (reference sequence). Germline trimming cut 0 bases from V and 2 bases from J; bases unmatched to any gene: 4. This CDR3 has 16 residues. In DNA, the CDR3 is TGTGCCAGCAGCTTGGGGAAGACAGGGGCTGGAAACACCATATATTTT. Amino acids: CASSLGKTGAGNTIYF. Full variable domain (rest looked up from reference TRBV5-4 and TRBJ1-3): ETGVTQSPTHLIKTRGQQVTLRCSSQSGHNTVSWYQQALGQGPQFIFQYYREEENGRGNFPPRFSGLQFPNYSSELNVNALELDDSALYLCASSLGKTGAGNTIYFGEGSWLTVV.

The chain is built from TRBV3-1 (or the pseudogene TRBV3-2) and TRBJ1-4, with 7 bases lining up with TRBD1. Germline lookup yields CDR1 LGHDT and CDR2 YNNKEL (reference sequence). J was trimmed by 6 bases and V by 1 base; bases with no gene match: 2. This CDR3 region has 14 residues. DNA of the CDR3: TGTGCCAGCAGCCAAGTCACAGGGGATGAAAAACTGTTTTTT. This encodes CASSQVTGDEKLFF.

Here the CDR3 DNA reads TGTGCCAGCTCACCTCTAGGCCCTCTTAGCAATCAGCCCCAGCATTTT. Translated, it gives CASSPLGPLSNQPQHF. This chain connects TRBV18 to TRBJ1-5, with unresolved D. The germline gives CDR1 KGHSH, CDR2 LQKENI. CDR3 length: 16 amino acids. V dropped 3 bases and J dropped 0 bases, with 12 bases sitting between them.

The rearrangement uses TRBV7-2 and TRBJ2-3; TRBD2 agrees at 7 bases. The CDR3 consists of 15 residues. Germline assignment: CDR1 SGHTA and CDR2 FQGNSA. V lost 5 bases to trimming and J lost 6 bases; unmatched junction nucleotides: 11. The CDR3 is CASSLQRGGRDTQYF. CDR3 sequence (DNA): TGTGCCAGCAGCCTACAGCGGGGTGGTCGGGATACGCAGTATTTT.

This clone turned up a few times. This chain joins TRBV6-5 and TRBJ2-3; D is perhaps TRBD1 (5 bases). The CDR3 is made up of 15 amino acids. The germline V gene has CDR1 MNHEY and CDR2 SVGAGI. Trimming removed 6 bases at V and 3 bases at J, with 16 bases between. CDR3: CASRLGQGGTDTQYF. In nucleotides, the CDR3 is TGTGCCAGCAGGCTGGGGCAGGGTGGGACAGATACGCAGTATTTT.

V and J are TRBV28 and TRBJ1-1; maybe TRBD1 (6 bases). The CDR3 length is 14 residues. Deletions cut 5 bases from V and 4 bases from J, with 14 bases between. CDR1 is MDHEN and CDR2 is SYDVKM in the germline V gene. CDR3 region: CASSRQGSTTEAFF. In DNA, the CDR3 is TGTGCCAGCAGTCGCCAGGGGTCGACCACTGAAGCTTTCTTT.

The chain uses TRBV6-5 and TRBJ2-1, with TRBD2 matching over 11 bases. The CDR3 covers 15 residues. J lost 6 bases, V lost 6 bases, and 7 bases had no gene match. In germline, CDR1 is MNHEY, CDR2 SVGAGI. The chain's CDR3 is CASRLLAGEANEQFF. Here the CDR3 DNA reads TGTGCCAGCAGGCTACTAGCGGGAGAGGCCAATGAGCAGTTCTTC.

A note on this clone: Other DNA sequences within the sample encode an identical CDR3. CDR3 DNA: TGTGCCACCAGTGATTCCAGTGGGGGGGACACTGAAGCTTTCTTT. Protein sequence: CATSDSSGGDTEAFF. The chain has TRBV24-1 and TRBJ1-1; a weak D match, TRBD1 (5 bases). This CDR3 region has 15 residues. Trimming shortened V by 2 bases and J by 3 bases, and 12 bases separated the two germline ends. Germline V gives CDR1 KGHDR, CDR2 SFDVKD.

CDR3 sequence (DNA): TGTGCCACGGCCGGGACAGGGGGCTACGAGCAGTACTTC. This encodes CATAGTGGYEQYF. This chain links TRBV24-1 with TRBJ2-7; TRBD1 matches 11 bases. Germline lookup yields CDR1 KGHDR and CDR2 SFDVKD. The CDR3 contains 13 residues. With 10 bases clipped from V and 3 bases from J, the junction kept 4 bases outside the gene matches.

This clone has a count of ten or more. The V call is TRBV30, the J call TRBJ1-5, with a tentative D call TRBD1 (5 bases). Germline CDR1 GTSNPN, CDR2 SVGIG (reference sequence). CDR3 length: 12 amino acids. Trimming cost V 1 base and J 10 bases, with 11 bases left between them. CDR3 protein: CAWSGQGRPQHF. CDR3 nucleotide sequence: TGTGCCTGGAGTGGTCAGGGCCGACCCCAGCATTTT.

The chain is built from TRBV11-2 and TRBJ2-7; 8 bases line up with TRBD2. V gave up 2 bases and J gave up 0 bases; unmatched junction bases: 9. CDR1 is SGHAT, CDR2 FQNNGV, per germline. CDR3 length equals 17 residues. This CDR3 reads CASSLRVSGMYSYEQYF. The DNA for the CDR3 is TGTGCCAGCAGCTTACGGGTTAGCGGGATGTACTCCTACGAGCAGTACTTC. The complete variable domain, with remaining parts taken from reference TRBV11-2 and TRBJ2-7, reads EAGVAQSPRYKIIEKRQSVAFWCNPISGHATLYWYQQILGQGPKLLIQFQNNGVVDDSQLPKDRFSAERLKGVDSTLKIQPAKLEDSAVYLCASSLRVSGMYSYEQYFGPGTRLTVT.

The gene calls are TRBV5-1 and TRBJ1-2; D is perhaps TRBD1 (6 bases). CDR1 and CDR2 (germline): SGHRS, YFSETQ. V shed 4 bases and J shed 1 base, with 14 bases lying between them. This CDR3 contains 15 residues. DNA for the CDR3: TGCGCCAGCAGCCTGGGGGGGCAGAATAACTATGGCTACACCTTC. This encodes CASSLGGQNNYGYTF.

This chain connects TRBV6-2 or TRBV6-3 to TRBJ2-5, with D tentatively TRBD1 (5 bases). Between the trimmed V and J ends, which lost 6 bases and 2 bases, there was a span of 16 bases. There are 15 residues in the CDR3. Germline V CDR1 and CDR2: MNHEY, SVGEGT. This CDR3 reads CASSPTRTIQETQYF. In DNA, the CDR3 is TGTGCCAGCAGCCCAACGCGGACAATACAAGAGACCCAGTACTTC.

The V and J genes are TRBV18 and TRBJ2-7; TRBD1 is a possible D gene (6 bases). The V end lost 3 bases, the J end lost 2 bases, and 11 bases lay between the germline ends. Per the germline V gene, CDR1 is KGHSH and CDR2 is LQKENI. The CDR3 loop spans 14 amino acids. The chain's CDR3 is CASSPPGHTYEQYF. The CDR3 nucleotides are TGTGCCAGCTCACCGCCGGGACACACCTACGAGCAGTACTTC.

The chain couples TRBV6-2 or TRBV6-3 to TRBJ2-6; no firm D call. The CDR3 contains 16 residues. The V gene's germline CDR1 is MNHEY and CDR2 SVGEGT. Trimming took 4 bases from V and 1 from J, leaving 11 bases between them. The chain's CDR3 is CASSSAFGSGANVLTF. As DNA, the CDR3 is TGTGCCAGCAGTTCTGCTTTCGGTTCTGGGGCCAACGTCCTGACTTTC.